This T cell receptor (beta chain) stems from a study of blood T cell repertoires in COVID-19. Trimming at V came to 8 bases and at J to 1 base, leaving 10 bases not matched to a gene. The CDR3 length is 16 residues. CDR1 and CDR2 (germline): LNHDA, SQIVND (reference sequence). The table lists this clone with a count of one. Per the authors' pipeline: Counts of nucleated cells, estimated from reference gene primer amplification, were obtained. Clones were sequenced by immunoSEQ multiplex PCR, and TCRdb holds only the in-frame ones, with some missing. V, J and clone size are taken as reported in that table, and D and trimming were inferred from the DNA itself. Of roughly 380,000 clones listed, 85% were seen once; the top ten hold 3% to 4.5%.

Sample: peripheral blood. This chain joins TRBV19 and TRBJ2-4, with TRBD2 matching 8 bases. The TCR originated in a woman between 18 and 30 years old with acute or convalescent COVID-19. CDR3 sequence: CASSGGPREAKNIQYF. CDR3 nucleotides: TGTGCCAGTTCGGGGGGGCCCCGTGAGGCCAAAAACATTCAGTACTTC.